The next 29 T cell receptor beta chains were all read from a single sample in a study of human T cells and chemical hapten exposure. Time point: patch test 3, about 24 weeks after DPC sensitization. Treatment meaning: therapeutic diphenylcyclopropenone sensitization with weekly scalp DPC. Total RNA was extracted from unfractionated whole blood. MiXCR, applied by TCRdb to the RACE reads, yields one record per CDR3 protein. The repertoire holds tens of thousands of distinct CDR3 sequences, with roughly 9.5% as singletons. Sample: whole blood, taken in connection with sensitization to the hapten diphenylcyclopropenone (DPC). Every receptor here comes from a man aged 50 to 60 with alopecia areata. Some clones in this sample may be carry-over from other donors' samples.

The CDR3 region has the DNA TGTGCCAGCAGCCGGACAGGGGGCTCCTCTAACTATGGCTACACCTTC. This sequence encodes CASSRTGGSSNYGYTF. The chain has TRBV28 and TRBJ1-2; 11 bases are shared with TRBD1. J lost 0 bases, V lost 6 bases, and 6 bases had no gene match. Per germline, CDR1 MDHEN and CDR2 SYDVKM. The CDR3 spans 16 residues.

This clonotype came up many times. The gene calls are TRBV28 and TRBJ2-1; 12 bases match TRBD2. The germline V gene encodes CDR1 MDHEN and CDR2 SYDVKM. CDR3 length: 23 residues. The V segment lost 6 bases and the J segment 0 bases; nucleotides outside the gene matches: 24. CDR3 sequence reads: CASSLLGASGRATTRSSYNEQFF. The CDR3 region has the DNA TGTGCCAGCAGCTTACTTGGGGCTAGCGGGAGGGCCACGACGCGTAGCTCCTACAATGAGCAGTTCTTC.

In its sample, this clonotype was seen a few times. The gene calls are TRBV5-1 and TRBJ2-5; TRBD1 agrees at 9 bases. The V gene end was trimmed by 7 bases and the J gene end by 3 bases; junction bases not matched to a gene: 4. The CDR3 runs 13 residues. Germline assignment: CDR1 SGHRS and CDR2 YFSETQ. This CDR3 reads CASHRTGEETQYF. The CDR3 nucleotides read TGCGCCAGCCACCGGACAGGGGAAGAGACCCAGTACTTC.

The chain couples TRBV7-9 to TRBJ2-7; D not certain. This CDR3 is 12 amino acids long. The V end was cut by 6 bases, the J end by 2 bases, with 8 bases between. Germline assignment: CDR1 SEHNR and CDR2 FQNEAQ (reference sequence). CDR3 sequence: CASSITAYEQYF. In DNA, the CDR3 is TGTGCCAGCAGTATTACGGCCTACGAGCAGTACTTC. Combining the CDR3 with reference TRBV7-9 and TRBJ2-7 gives the whole variable domain DTGVSQNPRHKITKRGQNVTFRCDPISEHNRLYWYRQTLGQGPEFLTYFQNEAQLEKSRLLSDRFSAERPKGSFSTLEIQRTEQGDSAMYLCASSITAYEQYFGPGTRLTVT.

This clonotype was recorded many times. J is TRBJ2-1 and V is TRBV28; D unresolved. This CDR3 region has 11 residues. Trimming removed 2 bases from V and 5 bases from J, with 1 base in between. Germline V gives CDR1 MDHEN, CDR2 SYDVKM. CDR3: CASSLDNEQFF. For the CDR3, the DNA is TGTGCCAGCAGTTTAGACAATGAGCAGTTCTTC.

This clonotype occurred many times. V and J are TRBV27 and TRBJ2-4, with D tentatively TRBD2 (6 bases). Germline values: CDR1 MNHEY, CDR2 SMNVEV (reference sequence). Trimming removed 4 bases from V and 8 bases from J, with 18 bases in between. The CDR3 totals 15 residues. This chain's CDR3 is CASSSQTRNPYIQYF. The CDR3 bases are TGTGCCAGCAGTTCGCAGACTAGGAATCCGTACATTCAGTACTTC.

On this clonotype itself: A much larger clone differs by one base, so this may be a read error. The V call is TRBV29-1, the J call TRBJ2-3, with D uncertain. This CDR3 has 13 amino acids. Per germline, CDR1 SQVTM and CDR2 ANQGSEA. The DNA for the CDR3 is TGCAGCGTTGCGTCAGCGACCCCAGATACGCAGTTTTTT. Its protein is CSVASATPDTQFF.

This clonotype was counted many times. The genes are TRBV27 and TRBJ2-7; 9 bases are a match to TRBD2. CDR1 is MNHEY, CDR2 SMNVEV, per germline (reference sequence). The V gene end was trimmed by 2 bases and the J gene end by 3 bases; junction bases not matched to a gene: 5. The CDR3 consists of 15 residues. The CDR3 loop reads CASSLRLAGIYEQYF. In DNA, the CDR3 is TGTGCCAGCAGTTTAAGGCTAGCGGGGATCTACGAGCAGTACTTC.

This clonotype has at least ten counts. The rearrangement uses TRBV10-2 and TRBJ1-6; D is unclear. Germline values: CDR1 WSHSY, CDR2 SAAADI. Trimming stripped 6 bases from V and 8 bases from J, with 11 bases between. The CDR3 spans 13 residues. CDR3 nucleotides: TGCGCCAGCAGGGAGGCGCTTGATTCACCCCTCCACTTT. This codes for CASREALDSPLHF.

This clonotype came up many times. The genes are TRBV28 and TRBJ2-2, with 9 positions matching TRBD1. Germline trimming cut 7 bases from V and 2 bases from J; bases unmatched to any gene: 5. Germline V gene data show CDR1 as MDHEN and CDR2 as SYDVKM. The CDR3 extends over 15 amino acids. CDR3 DNA sequence: TGTGCCAGCATCTGGGACAGGGCAAACACCGGGGAGCTGTTTTTT. This codes for CASIWDRANTGELFF.

The CDR3 DNA reads TGCAGCGTTATAGGGGGAGACTATGGCTACACCTTC. Amino acids: CSVIGGDYGYTF. The V gene is TRBV29-1, the J gene TRBJ1-2; possible D gene TRBD1, 6 bases. CDR1 and CDR2 from the germline V gene are SQVTM and ANQGSEA. Trimming shortened V by 5 bases and J by 3 bases, and 10 bases separated the two germline ends. CDR3 length: 12 residues. Together with reference TRBV29-1 and TRBJ1-2, the CDR3 gives the full variable domain: SAVISQKPSRDICQRGTSLTIQCQVDSQVTMMFWYRQQPGQSLTLIATANQGSEATYESGFVIDKFPISRPNLTFSTLTVSNMSPEDSSIYLCSVIGGDYGYTFGSGTRLTVV.

This clonotype came up a few times. The gene calls are TRBV21-1 and TRBJ1-3. TRBV21-1 is listed as a pseudogene. The CDR3 length is 12 residues. The CDR3 loop is CASSWGGNTIYF. CDR3 coding DNA: TGTGCCAGCAGCTGGGGAGGAAACACCATATATTTT.

This chain links TRBV5-6 with TRBJ2-2, with a possible D match to TRBD1 (5 bases). V lost 3 bases, J lost 0 bases, and 12 bases lay in between. CDR3 length: 16 amino acids. Germline CDR1 SGHDT, CDR2 YYEEEE. The CDR3 region has the DNA TGTGCCAGCAGCTCCCTAGGACAAGCGAACACCGGGGAGCTGTTTTTT. Protein: CASSSLGQANTGELFF. Filled out from reference TRBV5-6 and TRBJ2-2, the complete variable domain reads DAGVTQSPTHLIKTRGQQVTLRCSPKSGHDTVSWYQQALGQGPQFIFQYYEEEERQRGNFPDRFSGHQFPNYSSELNVNALLLGDSALYLCASSSLGQANTGELFFGEGSRLTVL.

This clonotype has a handful of counts. The V gene is TRBV3-1, the J gene TRBJ1-2, with D unresolved. This CDR3 spans 11 amino acids. Trimming shortened V by 1 base and J by 4 bases, and 1 base separated the two germline ends. Germline values: CDR1 LGHDT, CDR2 YNNKEL (reference sequence). The CDR3 is CASSQAYGYTF. The CDR3 DNA reads as TGTGCCAGCAGCCAAGCCTATGGCTACACCTTC.

The sample holds a few counts of this clonotype. This chain uses TRBV16 with TRBJ1-5; tentative D call: TRBD1 (6 bases). V lost 1 base and J 0 bases, leaving 10 bases between the germline ends. Germline V lookup: CDR1 KGHSY, CDR2 FQNENV. This CDR3 is built from 16 residues. The CDR3 reads CASSQFYRDSNQPQHF. The CDR3 nucleotides are TGTGCCAGCAGCCAATTCTACAGGGATAGCAATCAGCCCCAGCATTTT.

This clonotype was counted many times. The chain recombines TRBV18 with TRBJ1-1; D gene ambiguous. CDR1 is KGHSH, CDR2 LQKENI, per germline. The CDR3 is 13 amino acids. Trimming cost V 3 bases and J 7 bases, with 12 bases left between them. Here the CDR3 reads CASSPQSDNEAFF. CDR3 DNA sequence: TGTGCCAGCTCACCTCAGTCGGATAATGAAGCTTTCTTT.

The CDR3 loop reads CSVPGQGRSYEQYF. The CDR3 nucleotides are TGCAGTGTCCCCGGACAGGGGCGGTCCTACGAGCAGTACTTC. This chain joins TRBV20-1 and TRBJ2-7; the match to TRBD1 covers 9 bases. CDR3 length: 14 amino acids. J gave up 1 base and V 7 bases, and 8 bases lay outside the gene matches. Germline-derived CDR1 and CDR2 are DFQATT and SNEGSKA (reference sequence).

The J gene is TRBJ1-5, the V gene TRBV4-1; 8 positions agree with TRBD1. V lost 1 base to trimming and J lost 7 bases; unmatched junction nucleotides: 3. Per germline, CDR1 MGHRA and CDR2 YSYEKL. The CDR3 is made up of 14 amino acids. The DNA of the CDR3 is TGCGCCAGCAGCCAAGGGACAGGGAGCCAGCCCCAGCATTTT. Translating gives CASSQGTGSQPQHF.

This clonotype was recorded a few times. The chain uses TRBV10-3 and TRBJ2-5; 9 bases are shared with TRBD1. Germline trimming cut 1 base from V and 3 bases from J; bases unmatched to any gene: 0. Germline V gene sequence: CDR1 ENHRY, CDR2 SYGVKD. There are 14 residues in the CDR3. The CDR3 region is CAISEWTGEETQYF. In DNA form, the CDR3 reads TGTGCCATCAGTGAGTGGACAGGGGAAGAGACCCAGTACTTC.

This clonotype showed up many times. This sequence joins TRBV4-1 and TRBJ1-1, with 8 bases matching TRBD1. This CDR3 is 15 amino acids long. Trimming took 2 bases from V and 0 from J; bases not matched to a gene: 2. Germline CDR1 MGHRA, CDR2 YSYEKL. The CDR3 is CASSQRQGMNTEAFF. The CDR3 DNA reads as TGCGCCAGCAGCCAACGACAGGGGATGAACACTGAAGCTTTCTTT.

This clonotype was observed many times. The chain has TRBV18 and TRBJ2-1, with 9 bases identical to TRBD2. The V and J ends lost 1 base and 0 bases, in that order; junction bases with no gene match: 7. Germline V gene lookup returns CDR1 KGHSH and CDR2 LQKENI. The CDR3 sequence is 18 residues long. CDR3 nucleotides: TGTGCCAGCTCACCACTGGGGGCAGCGGGGGGCTCCTACAATGAGCAGTTCTTC. It codes for CASSPLGAAGGSYNEQFF.

This clonotype was found many times. The CDR3 DNA sequence: TGCAGCGTTGTCCCCGGGGGAAATGAAAAACTGTTTTTT. It encodes CSVVPGGNEKLFF. The chain uses TRBV29-1 and TRBJ1-4, with TRBD1 as a possible D gene (5 bases). The CDR3 totals 13 residues. CDR1 and CDR2 (germline): SQVTM, ANQGSEA. Trimming removed 4 bases from V and 5 bases from J, with 11 bases in between.

This clonotype was detected a few times. The rearrangement links TRBV28 to TRBJ1-4; tentatively, D is TRBD1 (5 bases). Between the trimmed V and J ends, which lost 5 bases and 0 bases, there was a span of 7 bases. The V gene's germline CDR1 is MDHEN and CDR2 SYDVKM. The CDR3 is made up of 14 amino acids. CDR3: CASSGDATNEKLFF. CDR3 coding DNA: TGTGCCAGCAGTGGGGACGCAACTAATGAAAAACTGTTTTTT. The complete variable domain, with remaining parts taken from reference TRBV28 and TRBJ1-4, reads DVKVTQSSRYLVKRTGEKVFLECVQDMDHENMFWYRQDPGLGLRLIYFSYDVKMKEKGDIPEGYSVSREKKERFSLILESASTNQTSMYLCASSGDATNEKLFFGSGTQLSVL.

This clonotype was detected a few times. DNA for the CDR3: TGTGCCAGCAGCCAAGATCATCGGGAAGGGCAGGGGCGAGCAGATACGCAGTATTTT. Its translation is CASSQDHREGQGRADTQYF. The gene calls are TRBV4-2 and TRBJ2-3, with D perhaps matching TRBD1 (6 bases). Germline V lookup: CDR1 LGHNA, CDR2 YNFKEQ. The V end was cut by 0 bases, the J end by 4 bases, with 23 bases between. This CDR3 is built from 19 residues.

In this sample, this clonotype turned up many times. CDR3 in DNA: TGCAGCGGCAGGGGGACCACAGATACGCAGTATTTT. It translates to CSGRGTTDTQYF. The rearrangement uses TRBV29-1 and TRBJ2-3, with 7 nucleotides matching TRBD1. The CDR3 sequence is 12 residues long. V lost 7 bases and J lost 2; bases outside the gene matches: 3. From germline, CDR1 is SQVTM and CDR2 ANQGSEA.

The sample holds a few counts of this clonotype. The J gene is TRBJ2-2, the V gene TRBV11-3; 11 bases map to TRBD1. The trim removed 4 bases at V and 3 bases at J, leaving 4 bases unmatched. The germline gives CDR1 SGHNT, CDR2 YENEEA. CDR3 length: 16 amino acids. CDR3 nucleotides: TGTGCCAGCAGCTACCGGACAGGGGGCGACACCGGGGAGCTGTTTTTT. It yields the protein CASSYRTGGDTGELFF.

This clonotype was seen repeatedly, ten times or more. This chain links TRBV20-1 with TRBJ2-6; 7 bases agree with TRBD1. Germline CDR1 and CDR2: DFQATT and SNEGSKA (reference sequence). This CDR3 has 18 residues. V trimming: 2 bases; J trimming: 0 bases; junction bases outside the gene matches: 10. The CDR3 sequence: CSARLLGQRYSGANVLTF. In nucleotides, the CDR3 is TGCAGTGCTAGACTCCTGGGACAGCGGTACTCTGGGGCCAACGTCCTGACTTTC.

The sample holds many counts of this clonotype. The chain carries TRBV6-1 and TRBJ2-7, with a possible D match to TRBD2 (6 bases). CDR1 is MNHNS and CDR2 is SASEGT in the germline V gene. This CDR3 region has 11 residues. V was clipped by 9 bases and J by 4 bases, with 10 bases between them. The CDR3 DNA follows: TGTGCCAGTGGAGGGGTATACGAGCAGTACTTC. Residues: CASGGVYEQYF.

In this sample, this clonotype turned up a few times. The chain couples TRBV4-3 to TRBJ2-3; no clear D. With 0 bases removed from V and 1 base from J, the gap between germline ends came to 5 bases. CDR3 length equals 14 residues. Germline CDR1 is LGHNA and CDR2 is YSLEER. Here the CDR3 DNA reads TGCGCCAGCAGCCAAGACGGTCGCACAGATACGCAGTATTTT. This encodes CASSQDGRTDTQYF.